This T cell receptor (beta chain) was identified in a study of blood T cell repertoires in COVID-19. V was shortened by 9 bases and J by 2 bases, with 15 bases between the two germline ends. The CDR3 has 14 amino acids. CDR1 SGHTA and CDR2 FQGNSA come from the germline V gene. The table lists this clone with a count of one. Those enrolled, adults aged roughly 18 to 89 years, came from 20 to 25 US areas. Which cohort a participant joined came from the clinical history participants gave. Each recovered donor of Cohort 3 presented with two negative PCRs, clearance, or symptom resolution. Original analysis: Nucleated cell counts were estimated from reference gene primer amplification. Method: immunoSEQ multiplex PCR; TCRdb's copy keeps in-frame clones and lacks some. V and J calls and clone size are copied from that table; D and trimming were computed from the DNA. This table has about 300,000 clones, approximately 83% appearing once.

J is TRBJ2-3 and V is TRBV7-2, with a possible D match to TRBD2 (7 bases). Sequenced material: PBMCs or T cells enriched from blood (not recorded which). This TCR came from a man aged 25-45 years who had recovered from COVID-19. CDR3 coding DNA: TGTGCCAGTGCTTGGGGGGGCGTCACAGATACGCAGTATTTT. It is translated as CASAWGGVTDTQYF. The whole variable domain, remainder taken from reference TRBV7-2 and TRBJ2-3, is GAGVSQSPSNKVTEKGKDVELRCDPISGHTALYWYRQSLGQGLEFLIYFQGNSAPDKSGLPSDRFSAERTGGSVSTLTIQRTQQEDSAVYLCASAWGGVTDTQYFGPGTRLTVL.